These 15 T cell receptor beta chains were sequenced from one sample in a study of blood T cell repertoires in COVID-19. Measured with immunoSEQ multiplex PCR; TCRdb has only the in-frame clones, and not every one. Found here are roughly 140,000 clones, around 83% of them singletons; the top ten hold roughly 7.9%. The sample comprised peripheral blood. All receptors come from a woman aged 45-65 years in a cohort sampled during active or convalescent COVID-19.

This clone has just one count. This chain joins TRBV12-3 or TRBV12-4 and TRBJ2-3, with TRBD2 matching over 10 bases. V lost 6 bases to trimming and J lost 4 bases; unmatched junction nucleotides: 1. The CDR3 consists of 13 residues. DNA for the CDR3: TGTGCCAGCAGACTAGCGGGGTCAGATACGCAGTATTTT. This translates into CASRLAGSDTQYF.

The chain carries TRBV9 and TRBJ2-7, with TRBD2 as a possible D gene (6 bases). The CDR3 runs to 15 residues. CDR1 and CDR2 (germline): SGDLS, YYNGEE. Trimming took 0 bases from V and 2 from J, leaving 12 bases between them. The CDR3 loop reads CASSVAGGSPYEQYF. The CDR3 nucleotides read TGTGCCAGCAGCGTAGCCGGGGGTAGCCCCTACGAGCAGTACTTC. Full variable domain (missing parts from reference TRBV9 and TRBJ2-7): DSGVTQTPKHLITATGQRVTLRCSPRSGDLSVYWYQQSLDQGLQFLIQYYNGEERAKGNILERFSAQQFPDLHSELNLSSLELGDSALYFCASSVAGGSPYEQYFGPGTRLTVT.

The chain links TRBV11-2 to TRBJ2-2; D is unresolved. V was clipped by 1 base and J by 1 base, with 4 bases between them. Germline values: CDR1 SGHAT, CDR2 FQNNGV. The CDR3 runs to 14 residues. The CDR3 coding sequence is TGTGCCAGCAGCTTAGGCGTGAACACCGGGGAGCTGTTTTTT. It encodes CASSLGVNTGELFF. The whole variable domain, filled in from reference TRBV11-2 and TRBJ2-2, reads EAGVAQSPRYKIIEKRQSVAFWCNPISGHATLYWYQQILGQGPKLLIQFQNNGVVDDSQLPKDRFSAERLKGVDSTLKIQPAKLEDSAVYLCASSLGVNTGELFFGEGSRLTVL.

This clone was counted a few times. The rearrangement joins TRBV7-3 to TRBJ1-6; 8 bases are a match to TRBD1. CDR3 length: 15 residues. Per the germline V gene, CDR1 is SGHTA and CDR2 is FQGTGA. Unmatched junction bases numbered 9, after V lost 6 bases and J lost 8 bases. DNA of the CDR3: TGTGCCAGCAGACAAACCCAGGGGGCCGATTCACCCCTCCACTTT. This codes for CASRQTQGADSPLHF.

V is TRBV4-3 and J is TRBJ1-1; possibly TRBD1 for D (5 bases). V was clipped by 0 bases and J by 4 bases, with 9 bases between them. The CDR3 has 14 residues. In germline, CDR1 is LGHNA, CDR2 YSLEER. The CDR3 here is CASSQDSRVTEAFF. The CDR3 region has the DNA TGCGCCAGCAGCCAAGATTCCAGGGTCACTGAAGCTTTCTTT.

This clone was seen a handful of times. The CDR3 DNA reads as TGTGCCAGCAGCGTGTCAGGCCGCGGGGAGCTGTTTTTT. This encodes CASSVSGRGELFF. This chain joins TRBV9 and TRBJ2-2, with unresolved D. Trimming took 2 bases from V and 7 from J, leaving 9 bases between them. The CDR3 is 13 amino acids. Germline assignment: CDR1 SGDLS and CDR2 YYNGEE.

The chain links TRBV4-1 to TRBJ2-2; no clear D gene. The ends were cut back, 0 bases at V and 4 bases at J, with 12 bases in the middle. The CDR3 is made up of 16 amino acids. In germline, CDR1 is MGHRA, CDR2 YSYEKL. Here the CDR3 reads CASSQDRHSSTGELFF. Here the CDR3 DNA reads TGCGCCAGCAGCCAAGATCGCCACAGCAGCACCGGGGAGCTGTTTTTT.

This clone was seen once. The CDR3 reads CASTLESTDTQYF. The CDR3 region has the DNA TGCGCCAGCACCCTTGAGAGCACAGATACGCAGTATTTT. This sequence joins TRBV5-1 and TRBJ2-3, with D uncertain. Trimming stripped 6 bases from V and 0 bases from J, with 8 bases between. Per the germline V gene, CDR1 is SGHRS and CDR2 is YFSETQ. This CDR3 contains 13 residues.

The chain couples TRBV4-3 to TRBJ1-1; 8 nucleotides match TRBD1. The length of the CDR3 is 16 residues. Trimming cost V 1 base and J 1 base; bases outside gene matches: 5. Germline V gene sequence: CDR1 LGHNA, CDR2 YSLEER. Here the CDR3 DNA reads TGCGCCAGCAGCCAAGTCTTCGGGACAGGGAACACTGAAGCTTTCTTT. Its translation is CASSQVFGTGNTEAFF.

The chain employs TRBV24-1 and TRBJ2-4; 8 bases line up with TRBD1. Per the germline V gene, CDR1 is KGHDR and CDR2 is SFDVKD. The V and J ends lost 4 bases and 4 bases, in that order; junction bases with no gene match: 8. The CDR3 loop spans 16 amino acids. The CDR3 DNA reads as TGTGCCACCAGTGACGACCGGACAGGGCGAAAAAACATTCAGTACTTC. It is translated as CATSDDRTGRKNIQYF.

The chain links TRBV9 to TRBJ1-6, with 9 bases identical to TRBD1. Per the germline V gene, CDR1 is SGDLS and CDR2 is YYNGEE. V trimming: 3 bases; J trimming: 4 bases; junction bases outside the gene matches: 5. CDR3 size: 16 residues. The CDR3 loop is CASSGAGTGYNSPLHF. CDR3 DNA: TGTGCCAGCAGCGGAGCCGGGACAGGGTATAATTCACCCCTCCACTTT.

CDR3 in DNA: TGTGCCAGCCCAGGTCCGGACAGGGATCAGAACACTGAAGCTTTCTTT. Protein sequence: CASPGPDRDQNTEAFF. This chain uses TRBV2 with TRBJ1-1; 8 nucleotides align to TRBD1. Germline V gene lookup returns CDR1 SNHLY and CDR2 FYNNEI. Trimming took 8 bases from V and 1 from J; bases not matched to a gene: 12. The CDR3 runs to 16 residues.

V and J are TRBV19 and TRBJ1-2, with a weak D call TRBD1 (6 bases). Between the trimmed V and J ends, which lost 7 bases and 4 bases, there was a span of 22 bases. Germline CDR1 and CDR2: LNHDA and SQIVND (reference sequence). The CDR3 contains 16 residues. The CDR3 loop reads CASIRSGTSQGYGYTF. Written as DNA, the CDR3 is TGTGCCAGTATCCGAAGCGGGACATCGCAAGGCTATGGCTACACCTTC.

The chain joins TRBV5-1 to TRBJ2-3; D is unresolved. Trimming removed 2 bases at V and 3 bases at J, with 19 bases between. The CDR3 is 17 residues long. Per the germline V gene, CDR1 is SGHRS and CDR2 is YFSETQ. This chain's CDR3 is CASSFTGRVGWTDTQYF. As DNA, the CDR3 is TGCGCCAGCAGCTTTACTGGTCGAGTGGGCTGGACAGATACGCAGTATTTT. The full variable domain, completed using reference TRBV5-1 and TRBJ2-3, is KAGVTQTPRYLIKTRGQQVTLSCSPISGHRSVSWYQQTPGQGLQFLFEYFSETQRNKGNFPGRFSGRQFSNSRSEMNVSTLELGDSALYLCASSFTGRVGWTDTQYFGPGTRLTVL.

The V and J genes are TRBV7-6 and TRBJ2-1; 10 bases are shared with TRBD2. The CDR3 sequence is 17 residues long. Germline V gene lookup returns CDR1 SGHVS and CDR2 FNYEAQ. Losses at the gene ends were 5 bases for V and 3 bases for J; bases not matched to a gene: 10. The CDR3: CASSRGGSGGSYNEQFF. In nucleotides, the CDR3 is TGTGCCAGCAGCCGAGGCGGTAGCGGGGGGAGCTACAATGAGCAGTTCTTC.